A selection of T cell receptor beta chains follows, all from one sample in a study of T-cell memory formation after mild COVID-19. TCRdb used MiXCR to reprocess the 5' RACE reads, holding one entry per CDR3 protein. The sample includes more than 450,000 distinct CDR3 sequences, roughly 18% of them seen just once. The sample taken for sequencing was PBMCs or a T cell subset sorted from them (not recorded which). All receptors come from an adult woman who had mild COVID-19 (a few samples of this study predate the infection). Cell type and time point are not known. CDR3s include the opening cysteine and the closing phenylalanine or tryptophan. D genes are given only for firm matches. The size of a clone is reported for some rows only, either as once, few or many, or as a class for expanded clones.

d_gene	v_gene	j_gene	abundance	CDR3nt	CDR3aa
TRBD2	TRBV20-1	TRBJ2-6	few	TGCAGTGCTCAACAGGCAGCGGGAGCTGGGGCCAACGTCCTGACTTTC	CSAQQAAGAGANVLTF
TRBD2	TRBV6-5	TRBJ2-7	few	TGTGCCAGCAGTCCCGGACTAGTTTTGGGCTACGAGCAGTACTTC	CASSPGLVLGYEQYF
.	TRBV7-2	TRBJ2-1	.	TGTGCCAGCAGCTTCTCGGGACGGCCCCGACGCTCCTACAATGAGCAGTTCTTC	CASSFSGRPRRSYNEQFF
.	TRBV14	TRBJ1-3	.	TGTGCCAGCAGCGGTTGGACCTCTGGAAACACCATATATTTT	CASSGWTSGNTIYF
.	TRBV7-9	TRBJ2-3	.	TGTGCCAGCAGCCTAAAGTCGGTAGATACGCAGTATTTT	CASSLKSVDTQYF
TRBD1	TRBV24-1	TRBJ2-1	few	TGTGCCACCAGTGAAAGGACAGGGTGGGCAGATGAGCAGTTCTTC	CATSERTGWADEQFF
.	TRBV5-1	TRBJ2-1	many	TGCGCCAGCAGCTTGGGGGACCGCTACAATGAGCAGTTCTTC	CASSLGDRYNEQFF
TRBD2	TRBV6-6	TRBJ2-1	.	TGTGCCAGCAGTTCCCCGCTAGCGGAGTCCTACAATGAGCAGTTCTTC	CASSSPLAESYNEQFF
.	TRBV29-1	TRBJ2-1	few	TGCAGCGTTGGACAGGTGGCCTACAATGAGCAGTTCTTC	CSVGQVAYNEQFF
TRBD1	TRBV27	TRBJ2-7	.	TGTGCCAGCAGTTTGGCTCCCGGGACAGTATACGAGCAGTACTTC	CASSLAPGTVYEQYF
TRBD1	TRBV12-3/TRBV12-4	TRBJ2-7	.	TGTGCCAGCAGGATCGGGACAGGGTTCTACGAGCAGTACTTC	CASRIGTGFYEQYF
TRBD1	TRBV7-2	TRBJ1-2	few	TGTGCCAGCAGCCCCATTACAGGGGCCGGATATGGCTACACCTTC	CASSPITGAGYGYTF
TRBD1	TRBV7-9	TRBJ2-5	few	TGTGCCAGCAGGATAATCGGGACAGGGAAAGAGACCCAGTACTTC	CASRIIGTGKETQYF
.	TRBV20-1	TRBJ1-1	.	TGCAGTGCTAGAAGGGGGAACACTGAAGCTTTCTTT	CSARRGNTEAFF
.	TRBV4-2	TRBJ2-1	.	TGTGCCAGCAGCCAAGCCCGAGGGACGCCCGACAATGAGCAGTTCTTC	CASSQARGTPDNEQFF
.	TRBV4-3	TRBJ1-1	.	TGCGCCAGCAGCCAAGACTGGGGGTCGGACACTGAAGCTTTCTTT	CASSQDWGSDTEAFF
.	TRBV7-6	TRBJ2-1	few	TGTGCCAGCAGCCGTCACCGGGACAACTACAATGAGCAGTTCTTC	CASSRHRDNYNEQFF
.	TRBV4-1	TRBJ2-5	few	TGCGCCAGCAGTCGGGGGTCGGGGGAGACCCAGTACTTC	CASSRGSGETQYF
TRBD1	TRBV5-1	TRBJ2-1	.	TGCGCCAGCAGCTTAAGACAGGGGCGATCCTACAATGAGCAGTTCTTC	CASSLRQGRSYNEQFF
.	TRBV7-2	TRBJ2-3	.	TGTGCCAGCAGCTTAGGCGGCGGCAATACGCAGTATTTT	CASSLGGGNTQYF
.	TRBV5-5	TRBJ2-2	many	TGTGCCAGCAGCCGCGGGTTGTGGGAGAACACCGGGGAGCTGTTTTTT	CASSRGLWENTGELFF
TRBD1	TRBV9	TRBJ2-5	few	TGTGCCAGCAACGATCCGGGACAGGGGATGGAGACCCAGTACTTC	CASNDPGQGMETQYF
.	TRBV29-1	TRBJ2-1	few	TGCAGCGTTAAGGGAAAACTGAGGGATGAGCAGTTCTTC	CSVKGKLRDEQFF
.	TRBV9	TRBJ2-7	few	TGTGCCAGCAGCGTAGACGGTCTTGCGTCCTACGAGCAGTACTTC	CASSVDGLASYEQYF
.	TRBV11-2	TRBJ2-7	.	TGTGCCAGCAGCTTAATGGGCCCCACCTACGAGCAGTACTTC	CASSLMGPTYEQYF
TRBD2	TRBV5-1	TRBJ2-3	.	TGCGCCAGCCGCCCTCCATCTAGCGGGGGGTTCACAGATACGCAGTATTTT	CASRPPSSGGFTDTQYF
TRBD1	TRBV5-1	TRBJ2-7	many	TGCGCCAGCAGCACGGGACAGGGACTCAACGAGCAGTACTTC	CASSTGQGLNEQYF
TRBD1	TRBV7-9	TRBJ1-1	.	TGTGCCAGCAGCTTGGGACAGGCCGAAACTGAAGCTTTCTTT	CASSLGQAETEAFF
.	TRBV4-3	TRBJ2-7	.	TGCGCCAGCAGCCAAGATTCTAGCACCTACGAGCAGTACTTC	CASSQDSSTYEQYF
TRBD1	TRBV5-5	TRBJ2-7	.	TGTGCCAGCAGCAGGACAGGGGGCGAAGACTACGAGCAGTACTTC	CASSRTGGEDYEQYF
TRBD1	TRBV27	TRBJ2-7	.	TGTGCCAGCAGGCCGGGACAGGGCCTTGGTATGCAGTACTTC	CASRPGQGLGMQYF
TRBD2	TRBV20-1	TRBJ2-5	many	TGCAGTGCTAGGGGACTAGCGAGCTTCCAAGAGACCCAGTACTTC	CSARGLASFQETQYF
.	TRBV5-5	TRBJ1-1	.	TGTGCCAGCAGCTTGAGTGGGGCAGGGGACACTGAAGCTTTCTTT	CASSLSGAGDTEAFF
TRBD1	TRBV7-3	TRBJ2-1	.	TGTGCCAGCAGCGTCGGGACAGGTGATTACAATGAGCAGTTCTTC	CASSVGTGDYNEQFF
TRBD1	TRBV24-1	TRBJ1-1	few	TGTGCCACCAGTGAGTCCGGGACAGGGGGGACTGAAGCTTTCTTT	CATSESGTGGTEAFF
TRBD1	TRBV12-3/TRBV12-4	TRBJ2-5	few	TGTGCCAGCAGTTTGTCGGACAGGGGGCAAGAGACCCAGTACTTC	CASSLSDRGQETQYF
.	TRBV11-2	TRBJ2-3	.	TGTGCCAGCAGCTTACTCTCGGACACGAGGTCGAGTACGCAGTATTTT	CASSLLSDTRSSTQYF
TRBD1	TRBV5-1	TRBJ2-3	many	TGCGCCAGCAGCTTGGCCTCCGGGGGACAGGGTAATAGGTATACGCAGTATTTT	CASSLASGGQGNRYTQYF
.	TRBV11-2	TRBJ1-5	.	TGTGCCAGCAGCTTAGGGCCTCTGAAACAGCCCCAGCATTTT	CASSLGPLKQPQHF
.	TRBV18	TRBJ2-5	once	TGTGCCAGCTCACCACCGCCAGGGGCTAAGGAAGAGACCCAGTACTTC	CASSPPPGAKEETQYF
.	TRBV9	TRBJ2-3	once	TGTGCCAGCAGCGTACGACAAACTCCCACAGATACGCAGTATTTT	CASSVRQTPTDTQYF
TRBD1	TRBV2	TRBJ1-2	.	TGTGCCAGGAAGGGACAGGGGAAATCTGGCTACACCTTC	CARKGQGKSGYTF
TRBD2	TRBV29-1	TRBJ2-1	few	TGCAGCGTTTCGGGGGGGTTGGGCCATAGGTGGAATGAGCAGTTCTTC	CSVSGGLGHRWNEQFF
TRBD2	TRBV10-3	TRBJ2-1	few	TGTGCCATCAGTGATGACGTGGGACTAGCGTTCAATGAGCAGTTCTTC	CAISDDVGLAFNEQFF
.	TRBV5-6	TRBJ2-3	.	TGTGCCAGCAGCTTGGAAATCTCCACAGATACGCAGTATTTT	CASSLEISTDTQYF
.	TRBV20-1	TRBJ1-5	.	TGCAGTGCCACAGGGTATAGCAATCAGCCCCAGCATTTT	CSATGYSNQPQHF
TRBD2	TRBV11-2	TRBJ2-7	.	TGTGCCAGCAGCTTCGTTACTAGCGGGCCTTCCTACGAGCAGTACTTC	CASSFVTSGPSYEQYF
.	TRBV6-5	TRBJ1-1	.	TGTGCCAGCAAGTGGAACACTGAAGCTTTCTTT	CASKWNTEAFF
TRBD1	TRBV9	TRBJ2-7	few	TGTGCCAGCAGCGTAGACGGGACAGGGACCTACGAGCAGTACTTC	CASSVDGTGTYEQYF
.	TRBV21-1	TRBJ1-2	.	TGTGCCAGCAGCAAAGCGCGAGGGAATCAGGGCTACACCTTC	CASSKARGNQGYTF
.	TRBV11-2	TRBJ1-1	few	TGTGCCAGCAGCTTAGGGGTATCTAGGGCTGAAGCTTTCTTT	CASSLGVSRAEAFF
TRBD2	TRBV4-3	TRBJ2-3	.	TGCGCCAGCAGCCAACTAGCGGGATTCCCCACAGATACGCAGTATTTT	CASSQLAGFPTDTQYF
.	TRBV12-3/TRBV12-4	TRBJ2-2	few	TGTGCCAGCAGACCTGGCCCGGGCAGCACCGGGGAGCTGTTTTTT	CASRPGPGSTGELFF
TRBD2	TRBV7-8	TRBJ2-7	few	TGTGCCAGCAGCCAGGGACTAGCGGGGGTCTCCTACGAGCAGTACTTC	CASSQGLAGVSYEQYF
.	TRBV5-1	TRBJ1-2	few	TGCGCCAGCAGCTTGGGGACAGCTCTTGGCTACACCTTC	CASSLGTALGYTF
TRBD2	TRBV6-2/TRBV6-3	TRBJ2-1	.	TGTGCCAGCAGGAAACTAGCGGGGGCCTACAATGAGCAGTTCTTC	CASRKLAGAYNEQFF
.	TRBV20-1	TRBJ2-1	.	TGCAGTGCCCCGAGCGCTAGTTACAATGAGCAGTTCTTC	CSAPSASYNEQFF
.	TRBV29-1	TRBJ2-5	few	TGCAGCGTCGACAGAAGAGAGACCCAGTACTTC	CSVDRRETQYF